This T cell receptor beta chain stems from a study of regulatory T cells in long-lasting Graves disease. Time point given: newly diagnosed GD, antithyroid drugs for less than 3 months. Making the TCR library involved RNA that had been extracted from PBMCs. This clonotype was seen at least ten times. The TCR beta library used iRepertoire HTBI primers with Arm-PCR amplification of CDR3. Each CDR3 protein gets one entry after TCRdb re-called the multiplex PCR reads with MiXCR. Of around 500,000 distinct CDR3 sequences listed, around 16% were seen once; the top ten hold around 25%. Looked up from germline, CDR1 is LGHDT and CDR2 is YNNKEL (reference sequence). This CDR3 has 15 amino acids. V shed 2 bases and J 6 bases; nucleotides not matched to a gene: 4. This sample was shared with a second study, whose subject was T cells in Graves' hyperthyroidism and ophthalmopathy. That work adds: Patients having uncontrolled infection, another autoimmune disease, pregnancy or lactation were not included. Most expanded thyroid clonotypes above 0.001 recurred in blood.

This chain joins TRBV3-1 and TRBJ1-6; 7 nucleotides agree with TRBD1. This sequence was found in a woman aged 40 to 65 with Graves disease. The sequenced sample was peripheral blood mononuclear cells (PBMCs), obtained at new diagnosis, from a patient treated with antithyroid drugs. The CDR3 DNA is TGTGCCAGCAGCCAACTGGGGGACAGTAATTCACCCCTCCACTTT. It is translated as CASSQLGDSNSPLHF.